Listed below are T cell receptor beta chains from one sample, sequenced in a study of breast tumors, draining lymph nodes, adjacent tissues. TCRdb analysed the multiplex PCR reads with MiXCR anew, one entry per CDR3 protein. The sample records hundreds of thousands of distinct CDR3 sequences, approximately 30% being singletons. The sequenced sample consisted of axillary lymph node tissue. These receptors were taken from a female donor with breast cancer. Some clones in this sample may be carry-over from other donors' samples. CDR3s include the opening cysteine and the closing phenylalanine or tryptophan. A D gene is named only where the DNA matches it firmly. Clone size appears in some rows only: once, few, many, or a class for an expanded clone.

d_call,v_call,j_call,clone_size,cdr3_aa,cdr3_nt
-,TRBV6-2/TRBV6-3,TRBJ2-7,-,CASSCSGREQYF,TGTGCCAGCAGTTGCTCAGGCAGGGAGCAGTACTTC
TRBD1,TRBV4-3,TRBJ2-7,many,CASSQRQGSYEQYF,TGCGCCAGCAGCCAGCGACAGGGGTCCTACGAGCAGTACTTC
-,TRBV3-1,TRBJ2-5,many,CASSPIYQETQYF,TGTGCCAGCAGCCCGATCTACCAAGAGACCCAGTACTTC
-,TRBV20-1,TRBJ1-6,-,CSARGANSPLHF,TGCAGTGCTAGAGGGGCAAATTCACCCCTCCACTTT
TRBD2,TRBV24-1,TRBJ2-1,many,CATSDLILAGDNEQFF,TGTGCCACCAGTGATTTAATACTAGCGGGAGACAATGAGCAGTTCTTC
TRBD2,TRBV28,TRBJ2-3,many,CASSAPLAGESDTQYF,TGTGCCAGCAGTGCCCCGCTAGCGGGAGAATCCGATACGCAGTATTTT
TRBD2,TRBV7-6,TRBJ2-7,once,CASSRLAGFEQYF,TGTGCCAGCAGCCGACTAGCGGGATTCGAGCAGTACTTC
-,TRBV12-3/TRBV12-4,TRBJ1-5,many,CASSFTYQPQHF,TGTGCCAGCAGTTTTACCTACCAGCCCCAGCATTTT
-,TRBV7-3,TRBJ1-5,-,CASSLDVYQPQHF,TGTGCCAGCAGCTTAGACGTCTATCAGCCCCAGCATTTT
-,TRBV6-5,TRBJ2-3,many,CASSREDTQYF,TGTGCCAGCAGTCGTGAGGATACGCAGTATTTT
TRBD2,TRBV6-5,TRBJ2-7,many,CASSYSRGTSGPTEQYF,TGTGCCAGCAGTTACTCTCGCGGGACTAGCGGACCTACGGAGCAGTACTTC
-,TRBV27,TRBJ1-2,many,CASSFQRDSRGYTF,TGTGCCAGCAGTTTCCAGCGGGATTCCCGTGGCTACACCTTC
-,TRBV20-1,TRBJ2-1,-,CSAMWASGRTEQFF,TGCAGTGCTATGTGGGCTAGTGGGAGGACTGAGCAGTTCTTC
-,TRBV10-2,TRBJ1-6,-,CASSDGDNSPLHF,TGCGCCAGCAGTGACGGGGATAATTCACCCCTCCACTTT
-,TRBV29-1,TRBJ1-1,-,CSVGGGRGTEAFF,TGCAGCGTTGGTGGGGGCAGGGGCACTGAAGCTTTCTTT
TRBD2,TRBV25-1,TRBJ2-1,-,CASSKAGPRYNEQFF,TGTGCCAGCAGCAAAGCGGGGCCTAGATACAATGAGCAGTTCTTC
TRBD1,TRBV15,TRBJ2-7,many,CATRQGQGRGEQYF,TGTGCCACCAGACAGGGACAGGGGAGAGGGGAGCAGTACTTC
-,TRBV20-1,TRBJ1-1,-,CSARDGGRTRNTEAFF,TGCAGTGCTAGAGACGGGGGGCGTACGAGGAACACTGAAGCTTTCTTT
TRBD2,TRBV2,TRBJ2-3,many,CASSVRGADTQYF,TGTGCCAGCAGTGTGCGGGGGGCAGATACGCAGTATTTT
-,TRBV12-3/TRBV12-4,TRBJ2-2,many,CASSQGQENTGELFF,TGTGCCAGCAGCCAGGGCCAGGAGAACACCGGGGAGCTGTTTTTT
TRBD1,TRBV19,TRBJ2-3,many,CASRRKQGNTQYF,TGTGCCAGTAGGCGCAAACAGGGGAACACGCAGTATTTT
-,TRBV5-1,TRBJ1-1,few,CASSQDGEAFF,TGCGCCAGCAGTCAGGACGGTGAAGCTTTCTTT
-,TRBV30,TRBJ1-6,many,CAWSVLDRNSPLHF,TGTGCCTGGAGTGTACTTGACAGAAATTCACCCCTCCACTTT
-,TRBV14,TRBJ1-6,-,CASSQDNYWRGQEALHF,TGTGCCAGCAGCCAAGATAATTATTGGCGAGGACAAGAGGCCCTCCACTTT
TRBD1,TRBV20-1,TRBJ1-6,-,CSATQGGNSPLHF,TGCAGTGCTACACAGGGGGGCAATTCACCCCTCCACTTT
TRBD2,TRBV12-3/TRBV12-4,TRBJ2-1,-,CASSFGRWTSGKPNEQFF,TGTGCCAGCAGTTTCGGTCGATGGACTAGCGGGAAACCCAATGAGCAGTTCTTC
TRBD1,TRBV4-3,TRBJ2-7,many,CASSQEDGQGRVYF,TGCGCCAGCAGCCAAGAGGACGGACAGGGGCGGGTTTACTTC
TRBD2,TRBV7-2,TRBJ2-7,-,CASSFRLAGEKYEQYF,TGTGCCAGCAGCTTTCGGCTAGCGGGAGAAAAATACGAGCAGTACTTC
-,TRBV5-1,TRBJ2-6,-,CASSLVAISSGANVLTF,TGCGCCAGCAGCTTGGTCGCAATTAGCTCTGGGGCCAACGTCCTGACTTTC
-,TRBV6-2/TRBV6-3,TRBJ1-5,-,CASSHSGNGGQPQHF,TGTGCCAGCAGTCACTCAGGAAACGGCGGGCAGCCCCAGCATTTT
-,TRBV6-5,TRBJ1-2,many,CASRKGKGQRDYGYTF,TGTGCCAGCAGAAAAGGGAAGGGACAAAGGGACTATGGCTACACCTTC
TRBD2,TRBV11-2,TRBJ2-1,many,CASSRTTGTSNNEQFF,TGTGCCAGCAGCCGCACCACCGGGACTAGCAACAATGAGCAGTTCTTC
-,TRBV3-1,TRBJ2-7,-,CASSRGPAERGEQYF,TGTGCCAGCAGCCGGGGACCAGCGGAGAGAGGAGAGCAGTACTTC
-,TRBV11-2,TRBJ1-5,many,CASSQGTYQPQHF,TGTGCCAGCAGCCAAGGGACTTATCAGCCCCAGCATTTT
-,TRBV10-3,TRBJ2-6,once,CAISEPTGTSGANVLTF,TGTGCCATCAGTGAGCCAACCGGGACGTCTGGGGCCAACGTCCTGACTTTC
-,TRBV19,TRBJ2-5,many,CASSMHLGFGYQETQSF,TGTGCCAGTAGTATGCATCTAGGTTTCGGGTACCAAGAGACCCAGTCCTTC
TRBD2,TRBV29-1,TRBJ2-7,-,CSVGSWGLAGLGDYEQYF,TGCAGCGTTGGGAGTTGGGGGCTAGCGGGACTAGGAGATTACGAGCAGTACTTC
TRBD2,TRBV25-1,TRBJ2-4,-,CASSEVGGHHSGTSGRWAKNIQYF,TGTGCCAGCAGTGAAGTAGGCGGGCACCACTCCGGGACTAGCGGGAGGTGGGCCAAAAACATTCAGTACTTC
-,TRBV5-1,TRBJ2-7,many,CASSLVSGGWPFEQYF,TGCGCCAGCAGCTTGGTCTCTGGCGGGTGGCCTTTCGAGCAGTACTTC
-,TRBV7-9,TRBJ1-3,many,CASSREISGNTIYF,TGTGCCAGCAGTAGAGAGATCTCTGGAAACACCATATATTTT
-,TRBV7-2,TRBJ2-5,-,CASSIRGRGQPQHFGRETQYF,-
-,TRBV5-8,TRBJ2-3,many,CASSLFALTGPSTDTQYF,TGTGCCAGCAGCTTATTCGCCCTAACCGGCCCCAGCACAGATACGCAGTATTTT